This TCR beta chain appears in the sequencing data of a study of T-cell reconstitution after alpha-beta-depleted transplantation in children. The library targeted TCRbeta and was prepared with unique molecular identifiers. Via MiXCR, TCRdb re-called the PCR reads, giving one row per CDR3 protein. The sample comprises about 610,000 distinct CDR3 sequences, under 12% of which are singletons, and less than 5% rests with the top ten. The table lists this clonotype with many counts. The junction had 4 bases not matched to a gene; V was cut back by 3 bases and J by 5 bases. The CDR3 sequence is 15 residues long. In germline, CDR1 is SGHRS, CDR2 YFSETQ.

The chain uses TRBV5-1 and TRBJ2-1, with 11 nucleotides matching TRBD2. The sequence was obtained from a human donor who donated a stem cell graft to a child with acute myeloid leukemia. The sample here was PBMCs from the stem cell graft donor, taken from the stem cell graft. The CDR3 coding sequence is TGCGCCAGCAGCTCTACTAGCGGGAGCAACAATGAGCAGTTCTTC. It yields the protein CASSSTSGSNNEQFF. The full variable domain, its missing parts supplied by reference TRBV5-1 and TRBJ2-1, is KAGVTQTPRYLIKTRGQQVTLSCSPISGHRSVSWYQQTPGQGLQFLFEYFSETQRNKGNFPGRFSGRQFSNSRSEMNVSTLELGDSALYLCASSSTSGSNNEQFFGPGTRLTVL.